A single sample is the source of the 7 T cell receptor beta chains below, sequenced in a study of blood T cell repertoires in COVID-19. Libraries were prepared by immunoSEQ multiplex PCR; TCRdb keeps only in-frame clonotypes and omits some of them. The sample holds more than 70,000 clones, 90% to 95% seen once. The sequencing input was peripheral blood. The receptors originated from a woman in her 50s in a cohort sampled during active COVID-19.

The gene calls are TRBV5-1 and TRBJ1-6, with TRBD1 as a possible D gene (6 bases). This CDR3 spans 14 amino acids. Trimming left V 0 bases short and J 7 bases short, with 8 bases between. CDR1 is SGHRS, CDR2 YFSETQ, per germline. In nucleotides, the CDR3 is TGCGCCAGCAGCTTGGGGGGGCAAAATTCACCCCTCCACTTT. The encoded protein is CASSLGGQNSPLHF. Full variable domain (remainder filled in from reference TRBV5-1 and TRBJ1-6): KAGVTQTPRYLIKTRGQQVTLSCSPISGHRSVSWYQQTPGQGLQFLFEYFSETQRNKGNFPGRFSGRQFSNSRSEMNVSTLELGDSALYLCASSLGGQNSPLHFGNGTRLTVT.

The chain combines TRBV28 with TRBJ2-5; no firm D call. The CDR3 loop spans 14 amino acids. CDR1 is MDHEN and CDR2 is SYDVKM in the germline V gene. V dropped 7 bases and J dropped 0 bases, with 12 bases sitting between them. The CDR3 loop reads CASTSGGNQETQYF. In nucleotides, the CDR3 is TGTGCCAGCACCTCTGGCGGCAACCAAGAGACCCAGTACTTC. Supplemented by reference TRBV28 and TRBJ2-5, the full variable domain reads DVKVTQSSRYLVKRTGEKVFLECVQDMDHENMFWYRQDPGLGLRLIYFSYDVKMKEKGDIPEGYSVSREKKERFSLILESASTNQTSMYLCASTSGGNQETQYFGPGTRLLVL.

The chain is built from TRBV4-1 and TRBJ1-2, with unresolved D. V was trimmed by 1 base and J by 2 bases, leaving 5 bases between them. The length of the CDR3 is 13 residues. Per germline, CDR1 MGHRA and CDR2 YSYEKL. The CDR3 nucleotides are TGCGCCAGCAGCCAAGGCGGAAACTATGGCTACACCTTC. Encoded protein: CASSQGGNYGYTF.

This chain's CDR3 is CSASFRGRRPEAFF. Here the CDR3 DNA reads TGCAGTGCTAGTTTCCGGGGGAGACGTCCTGAAGCTTTCTTT. J is TRBJ1-1 and V is TRBV20-1; the D gene is possibly TRBD1 (5 bases). This CDR3 comprises 14 residues. The germline V gene has CDR1 DFQATT and CDR2 SNEGSKA (reference sequence). The ends were cut back, 3 bases at V and 6 bases at J, with 17 bases in the middle.

This clone was recorded only once. The V gene is TRBV6-2 or TRBV6-3, the J gene TRBJ2-1; TRBD2 is a possible D gene (6 bases). The V gene lost 2 bases and the J gene lost 0 bases, with 23 bases spanning the gap. The CDR3 runs to 20 residues. CDR1 MNHEY and CDR2 SVGEGT come from the germline V gene. The DNA for the CDR3 is TGTGCCAGCAGTTACAACCCCCAGGGAGGTCGGTTAACCTCCTACAATGAGCAGTTCTTC. Translated, it gives CASSYNPQGGRLTSYNEQFF.

This sequence joins TRBV21-1 and TRBJ1-2; the table's D gene call, TRBD1, was not cross checked with the DNA. TRBV21-1 is marked as a pseudogene. This CDR3 has 15 residues. The chain's CDR3 is CASSQKGHDFYGYTF. The CDR3 DNA is TGTGCCAGCAGCCAGAAGGGACATGACTTTTATGGCTACACCTTC.

The rearrangement joins TRBV6-5 to TRBJ2-2, with D possibly matching TRBD2 (6 bases). Germline assignment: CDR1 MNHEY and CDR2 SVGAGI. The germline V and J ends were trimmed by 5 bases and 1 base, with 11 bases remaining between them. The CDR3 loop spans 15 amino acids. The CDR3 here is CASSTLSGNTGELFF. CDR3 bases: TGTGCCAGCAGTACTCTTAGCGGGAACACCGGGGAGCTGTTTTTT.